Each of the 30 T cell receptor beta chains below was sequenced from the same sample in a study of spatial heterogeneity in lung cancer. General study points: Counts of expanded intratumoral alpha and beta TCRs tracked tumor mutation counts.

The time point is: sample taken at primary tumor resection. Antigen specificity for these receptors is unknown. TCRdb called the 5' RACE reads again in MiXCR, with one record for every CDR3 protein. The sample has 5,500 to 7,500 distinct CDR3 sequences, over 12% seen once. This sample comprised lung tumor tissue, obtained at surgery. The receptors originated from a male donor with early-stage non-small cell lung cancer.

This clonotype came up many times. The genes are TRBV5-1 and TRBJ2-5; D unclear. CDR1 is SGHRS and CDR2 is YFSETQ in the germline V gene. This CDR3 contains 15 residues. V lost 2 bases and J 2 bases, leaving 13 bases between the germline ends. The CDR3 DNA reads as TGCGCCAGCAGCTTTGGCCTAATGGGTCAAGAGACCCAGTACTTC. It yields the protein CASSFGLMGQETQYF.

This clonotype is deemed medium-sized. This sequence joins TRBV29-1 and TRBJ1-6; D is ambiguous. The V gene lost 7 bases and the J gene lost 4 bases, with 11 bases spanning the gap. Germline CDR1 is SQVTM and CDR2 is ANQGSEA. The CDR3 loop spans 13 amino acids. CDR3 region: CSAREGYNSPLHF. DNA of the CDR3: TGCAGCGCTAGGGAGGGTTATAATTCACCCCTCCACTTT.

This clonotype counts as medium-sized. CDR3 amino acids: CASSLTNEQFF. The CDR3 bases are TGTGCCAGCAGCTTGACCAATGAGCAGTTCTTC. The gene calls are TRBV5-6 and TRBJ2-1; D call uncertain. The CDR3 has 11 amino acids. V gave up 1 base and J gave up 6 bases, with 2 bases separating them. Germline CDR1 SGHDT, CDR2 YYEEEE.

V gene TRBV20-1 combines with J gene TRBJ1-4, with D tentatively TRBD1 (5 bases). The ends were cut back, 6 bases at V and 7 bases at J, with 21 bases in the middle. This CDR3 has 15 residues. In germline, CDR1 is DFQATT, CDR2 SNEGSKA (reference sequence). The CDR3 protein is CSATGTHSGAEKLFF. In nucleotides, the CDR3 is TGCAGTGCAACCGGGACCCATAGTGGGGCTGAAAAACTGTTTTTT.

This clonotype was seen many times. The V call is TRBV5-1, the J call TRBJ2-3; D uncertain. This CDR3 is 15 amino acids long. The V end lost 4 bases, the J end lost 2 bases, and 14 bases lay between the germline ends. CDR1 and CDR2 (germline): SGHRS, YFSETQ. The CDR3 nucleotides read TGCGCCAGCAGCGATACCGGCACCTACACAGATACGCAGTATTTT. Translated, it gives CASSDTGTYTDTQYF. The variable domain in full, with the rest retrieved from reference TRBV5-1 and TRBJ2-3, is KAGVTQTPRYLIKTRGQQVTLSCSPISGHRSVSWYQQTPGQGLQFLFEYFSETQRNKGNFPGRFSGRQFSNSRSEMNVSTLELGDSALYLCASSDTGTYTDTQYFGPGTRLTVL.

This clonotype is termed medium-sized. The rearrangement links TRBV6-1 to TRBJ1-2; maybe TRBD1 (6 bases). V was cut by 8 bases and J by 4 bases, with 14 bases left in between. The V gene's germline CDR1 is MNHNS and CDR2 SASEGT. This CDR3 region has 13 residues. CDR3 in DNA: TGTGCCAGCCAAGAGGGGGGACCCTATGGCTACACCTTC. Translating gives CASQEGGPYGYTF.

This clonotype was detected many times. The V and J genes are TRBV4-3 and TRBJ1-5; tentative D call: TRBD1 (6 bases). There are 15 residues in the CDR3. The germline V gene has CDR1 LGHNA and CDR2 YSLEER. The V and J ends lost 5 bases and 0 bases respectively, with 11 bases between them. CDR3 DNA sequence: TGCGCCAGCAGCGGTCAGGGGTATAGCAATCAGCCCCAGCATTTT. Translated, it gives CASSGQGYSNQPQHF.

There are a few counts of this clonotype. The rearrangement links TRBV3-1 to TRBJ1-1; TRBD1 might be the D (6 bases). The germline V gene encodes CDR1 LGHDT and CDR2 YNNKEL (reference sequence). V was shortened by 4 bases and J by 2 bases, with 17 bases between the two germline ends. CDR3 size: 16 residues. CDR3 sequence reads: CASSPLPQGVNTEAFF. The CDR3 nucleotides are TGTGCCAGCAGCCCCCTCCCACAGGGAGTAAACACTGAAGCTTTCTTT.

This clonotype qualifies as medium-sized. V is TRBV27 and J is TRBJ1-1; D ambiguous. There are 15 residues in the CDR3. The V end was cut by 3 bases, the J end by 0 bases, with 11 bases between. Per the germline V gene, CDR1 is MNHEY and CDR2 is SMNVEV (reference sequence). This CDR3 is CASSFAEDLNTEAFF. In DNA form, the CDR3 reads TGTGCCAGCAGTTTCGCTGAGGATCTGAACACTGAAGCTTTCTTT.

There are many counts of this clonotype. CDR3 bases: TGTGCCACCAGCGGAGGGGCGCGGACTGAAGCTTTCTTT. Protein sequence: CATSGGARTEAFF. The chain carries TRBV24-1 and TRBJ1-1; tentatively, D is TRBD1 (5 bases). This CDR3 region has 13 residues. V gave up 7 bases and J gave up 5 bases, with 13 bases separating them. Germline V gene lookup returns CDR1 KGHDR and CDR2 SFDVKD.

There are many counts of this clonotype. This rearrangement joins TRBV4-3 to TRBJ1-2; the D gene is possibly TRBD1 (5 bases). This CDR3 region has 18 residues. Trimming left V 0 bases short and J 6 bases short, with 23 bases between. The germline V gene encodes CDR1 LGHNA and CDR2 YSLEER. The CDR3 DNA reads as TGCGCCAGCAGCCAAGATGGGGTCGAGGGGCTGGGGAAGAATGGCTACACCTTC. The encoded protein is CASSQDGVEGLGKNGYTF.

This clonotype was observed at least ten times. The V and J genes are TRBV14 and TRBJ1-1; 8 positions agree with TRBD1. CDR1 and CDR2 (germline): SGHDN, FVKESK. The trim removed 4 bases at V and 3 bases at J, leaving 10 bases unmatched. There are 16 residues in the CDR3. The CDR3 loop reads CASSLHLGQDYTEAFF. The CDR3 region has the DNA TGTGCCAGCAGCCTCCACTTGGGACAGGATTACACTGAAGCTTTCTTT. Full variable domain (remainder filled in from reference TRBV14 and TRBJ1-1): EAGVTQFPSHSVIEKGQTVTLRCDPISGHDNLYWYRRVMGKEIKFLLHFVKESKQDESGMPNNRFLAERTGGTYSTLKVQPAELEDSGVYFCASSLHLGQDYTEAFFGQGTRLTVV.

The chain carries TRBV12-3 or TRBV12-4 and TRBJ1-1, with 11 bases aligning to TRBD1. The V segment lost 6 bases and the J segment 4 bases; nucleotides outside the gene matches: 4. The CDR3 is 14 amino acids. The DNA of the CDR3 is TGTGCCAGCAGGGGACAGGGGGAGGGCACTGAAGCTTTCTTT. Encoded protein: CASRGQGEGTEAFF.

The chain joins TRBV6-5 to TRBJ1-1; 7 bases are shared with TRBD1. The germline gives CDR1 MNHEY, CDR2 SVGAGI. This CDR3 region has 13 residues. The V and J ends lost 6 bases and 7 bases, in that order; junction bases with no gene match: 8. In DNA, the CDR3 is TGTGCCAGCAGCTATAGACAGGGAATTGAAGCTTTCTTT. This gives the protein CASSYRQGIEAFF.

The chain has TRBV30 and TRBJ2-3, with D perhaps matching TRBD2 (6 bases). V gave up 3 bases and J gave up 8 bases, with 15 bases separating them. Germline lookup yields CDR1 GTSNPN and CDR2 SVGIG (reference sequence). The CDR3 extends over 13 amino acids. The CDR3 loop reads CAWRGTSRGTQYF. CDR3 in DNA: TGTGCCTGGAGGGGGACTTCGCGAGGTACGCAGTATTTT.

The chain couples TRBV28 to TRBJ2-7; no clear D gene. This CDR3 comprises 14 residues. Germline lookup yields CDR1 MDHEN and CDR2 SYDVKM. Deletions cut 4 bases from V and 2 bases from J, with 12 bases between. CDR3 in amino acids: CASSSPSGPYEQYF. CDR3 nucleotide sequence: TGTGCCAGCAGTTCACCGTCGGGCCCCTACGAGCAGTACTTC. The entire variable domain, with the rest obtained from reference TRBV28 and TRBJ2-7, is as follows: DVKVTQSSRYLVKRTGEKVFLECVQDMDHENMFWYRQDPGLGLRLIYFSYDVKMKEKGDIPEGYSVSREKKERFSLILESASTNQTSMYLCASSSPSGPYEQYFGPGTRLTVT.

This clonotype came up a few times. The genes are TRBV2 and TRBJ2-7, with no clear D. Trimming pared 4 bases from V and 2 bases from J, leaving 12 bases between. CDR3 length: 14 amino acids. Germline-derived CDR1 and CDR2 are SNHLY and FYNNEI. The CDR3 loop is CASSVAETTYEQYF. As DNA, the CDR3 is TGTGCCAGCAGTGTTGCGGAAACTACCTACGAGCAGTACTTC.

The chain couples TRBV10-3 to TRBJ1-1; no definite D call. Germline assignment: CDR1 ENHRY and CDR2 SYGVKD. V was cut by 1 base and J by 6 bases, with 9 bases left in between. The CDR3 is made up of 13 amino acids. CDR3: CAISELGSAEAFF. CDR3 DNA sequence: TGTGCCATCAGTGAGTTGGGTTCGGCTGAAGCTTTCTTT.

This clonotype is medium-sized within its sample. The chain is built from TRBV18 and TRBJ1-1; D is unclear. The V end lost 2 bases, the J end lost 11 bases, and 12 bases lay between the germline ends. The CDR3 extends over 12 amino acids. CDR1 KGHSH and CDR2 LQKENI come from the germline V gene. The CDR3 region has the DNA TGTGCCAGCTCACCAAGCGGGATCGTCGCTTTCTTT. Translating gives CASSPSGIVAFF.

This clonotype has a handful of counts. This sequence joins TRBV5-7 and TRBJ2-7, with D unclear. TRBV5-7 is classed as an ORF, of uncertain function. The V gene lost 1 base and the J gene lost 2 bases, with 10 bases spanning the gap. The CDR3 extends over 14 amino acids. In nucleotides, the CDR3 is TGTGCCAGCAGCTTGTCGCCCAGTACCTACGAGCAGTACTTC. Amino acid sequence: CASSLSPSTYEQYF.

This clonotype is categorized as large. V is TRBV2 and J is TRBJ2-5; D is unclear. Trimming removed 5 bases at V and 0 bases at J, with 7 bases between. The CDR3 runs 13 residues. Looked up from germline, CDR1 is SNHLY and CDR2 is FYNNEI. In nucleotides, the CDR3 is TGTGCCAGCAGTCAAAGCAACCAAGAGACCCAGTACTTC. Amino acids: CASSQSNQETQYF.

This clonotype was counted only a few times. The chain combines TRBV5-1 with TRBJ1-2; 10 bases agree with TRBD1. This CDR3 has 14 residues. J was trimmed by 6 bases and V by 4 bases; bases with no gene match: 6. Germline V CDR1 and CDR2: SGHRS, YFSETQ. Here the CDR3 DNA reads TGCGCCAGCAGCGCGACAGGGGGCGGCGATGGCTACACCTTC. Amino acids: CASSATGGGDGYTF. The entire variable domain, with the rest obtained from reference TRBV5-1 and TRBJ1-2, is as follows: KAGVTQTPRYLIKTRGQQVTLSCSPISGHRSVSWYQQTPGQGLQFLFEYFSETQRNKGNFPGRFSGRQFSNSRSEMNVSTLELGDSALYLCASSATGGGDGYTFGSGTRLTVV.

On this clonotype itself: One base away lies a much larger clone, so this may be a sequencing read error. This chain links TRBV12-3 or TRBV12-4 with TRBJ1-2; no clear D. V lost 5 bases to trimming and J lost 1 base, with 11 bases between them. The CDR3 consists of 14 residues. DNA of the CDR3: TGTGCCAGCAGTAGGGTCGGAAATAACTATGGCTACACCTTC. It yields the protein CASSRVGNNYGYTF.

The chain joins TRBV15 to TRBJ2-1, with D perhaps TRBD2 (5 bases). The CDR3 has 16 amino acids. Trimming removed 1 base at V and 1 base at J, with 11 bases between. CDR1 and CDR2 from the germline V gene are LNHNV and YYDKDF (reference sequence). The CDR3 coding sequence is TGTGCCACCAGCAGAGGTGGGAGCGAGTCCTACAATGAGCAGTTCTTC. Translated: CATSRGGSESYNEQFF.

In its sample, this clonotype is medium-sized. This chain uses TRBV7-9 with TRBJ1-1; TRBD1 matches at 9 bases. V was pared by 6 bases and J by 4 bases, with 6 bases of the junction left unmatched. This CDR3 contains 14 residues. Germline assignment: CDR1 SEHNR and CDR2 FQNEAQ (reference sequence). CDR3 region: CASSAGTGSTEAFF. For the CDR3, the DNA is TGTGCCAGCAGTGCCGGGACAGGGTCCACTGAAGCTTTCTTT.

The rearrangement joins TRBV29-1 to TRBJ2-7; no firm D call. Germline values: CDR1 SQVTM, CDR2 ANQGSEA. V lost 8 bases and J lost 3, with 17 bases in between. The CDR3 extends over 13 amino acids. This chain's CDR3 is CSLPSGPSYEQYF. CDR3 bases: TGCAGCCTTCCCTCCGGACCAAGCTACGAGCAGTACTTC.

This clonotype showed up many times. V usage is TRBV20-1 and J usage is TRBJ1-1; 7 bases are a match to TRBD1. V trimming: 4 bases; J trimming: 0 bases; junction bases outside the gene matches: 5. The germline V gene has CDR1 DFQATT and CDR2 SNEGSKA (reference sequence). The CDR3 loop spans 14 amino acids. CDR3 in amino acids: CSATGGGVNTEAFF. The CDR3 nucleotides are TGCAGTGCTACGGGAGGGGGCGTGAACACTGAAGCTTTCTTT.

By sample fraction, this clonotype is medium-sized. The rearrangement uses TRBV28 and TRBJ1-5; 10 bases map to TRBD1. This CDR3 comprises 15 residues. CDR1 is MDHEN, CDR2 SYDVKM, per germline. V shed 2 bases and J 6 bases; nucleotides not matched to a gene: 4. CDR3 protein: CASSLLGTGVQPQHF. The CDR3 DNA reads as TGTGCCAGCAGTTTACTTGGGACAGGGGTTCAGCCCCAGCATTTT. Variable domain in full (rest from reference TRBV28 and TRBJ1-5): DVKVTQSSRYLVKRTGEKVFLECVQDMDHENMFWYRQDPGLGLRLIYFSYDVKMKEKGDIPEGYSVSREKKERFSLILESASTNQTSMYLCASSLLGTGVQPQHFGDGTRLSIL.

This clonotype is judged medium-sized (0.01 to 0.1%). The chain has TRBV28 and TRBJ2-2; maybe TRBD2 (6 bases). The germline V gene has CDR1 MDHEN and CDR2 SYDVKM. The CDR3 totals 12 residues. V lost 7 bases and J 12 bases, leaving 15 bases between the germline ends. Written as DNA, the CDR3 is TGTGCCAGCACCCCCCCCCGGGGGAAGCTGTTTTTT. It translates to CASTPPRGKLFF.

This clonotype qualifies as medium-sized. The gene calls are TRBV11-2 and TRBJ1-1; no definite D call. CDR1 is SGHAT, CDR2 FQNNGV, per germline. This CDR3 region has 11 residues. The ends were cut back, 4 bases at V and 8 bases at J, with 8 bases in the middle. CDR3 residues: CASSSRGEAFF. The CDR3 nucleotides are TGTGCCAGCAGCTCCCGGGGAGAAGCTTTCTTT.